This T cell receptor beta chain comes out of a study of control samples from healthy donors and cancer patients. Deletions cut 4 bases from V and 4 bases from J, with 14 bases between. The CDR3 sequence is 13 residues long. Germline V gene data show CDR1 as SQVTM and CDR2 as ANQGSEA. The table came from immunoSEQ multiplex PCR; TCRdb's copy has only in-frame clones and leaves some out. The sample consists of 150,000 to 160,000 clones, over 90% of them appearing once. The rearrangement links TRBV29-1 to TRBJ2-7; D may be TRBD1 or TRBD2 (6 bases each). The sequence was obtained from a man aged 45 to 65 in good health. Sequencing was performed on blood. CDR3 region: CSVAPPGAYEQYF. The CDR3 DNA follows: TGCAGCGTTGCCCCGCCGGGGGCATACGAGCAGTACTTC.